The subject of this entry is one T cell receptor beta chain. The specificity of this receptor is unknown. No base quality values were provided; no much bigger clone lies one nucleotide off. The data originate from a study of Tregs in tolerant kidney transplant recipients (dated by TCRdb to the late 2010s). General notes on the study: Before combined kidney and bone marrow transplantation, this study identified donor-specific regulatory T cells using TCRbeta sequencing and then followed those same cells after transplant.

The transplants used related donors with nonmyeloablative bone marrow transplantation, and mixed chimerism in the human trials was transient. Unstimulated Tregs (CD4+CD25+CD127-), CD4+ non-Tregs (CD4+CD25-), CD4 and CD8 cells were FACS-sorted from thawed PBMCs. Several combined kidney and bone marrow transplant recipients from the ITN036ST trial were included as patients, and samples were available only from these trial subjects. Healthy control blood was processed to PBMCs by Ficoll density gradient and cryopreserved, and patient PBMCs were collected before and after transplant. According to the germline V gene, CDR1 reads SGHRS and CDR2 reads YFSETQ. From the cysteine through the phenylalanine, the CDR3 covers 18 amino acids. The DNA shown is the 54-base CDR3, in frame from base 1. Trimming takes 3 bases off V and 2 bases off J; junction bases not matched to a gene: 8. For TCRbeta CDR3 sequencing, genomic DNA from the sorted cells was extracted using the QIAGEN DNeasy Blood and Tissue Kit. High-throughput TCRbeta CDR3 sequencing, including PCR amplification with bias correction and internal controls, was performed commercially through immunoSEQ. Processing in the source paper ran as follows. A unique productive TCRbeta sequence was defined by the CDR3 nucleotide sequence when primers matched, and otherwise by the CDR3 amino acid sequence together with the Vbeta and Jbeta genes. As a correction for sorting error, sequences shared between sorted populations at a frequency ratio of 2:1 or less were discarded, and the remaining shared sequences were assigned to the higher population. A sequence was defined as donor-reactive if the sequence was expanded at least 5-fold in CFSE-low cells compared with unstimulated cells and had a frequency of at least 0.01% in CFSE-low cells. Repertoire divergence was quantified by Jensen-Shannon divergence using the top 100 TCRbeta sequences ranked by frequency. For any sample with multiple sequencing runs, sorting error was corrected in each run separately before the runs were pooled. Held by TCRdb, this immuneACCESS table contains in-frame sequences only and omits some clones. Under half of the omission traces to an unresolved V gene where checked; the cause of the rest is unknown. V and J calls and clone size come straight from that table; D and trimming were deduced from the DNA. In this sample the table shows over 70,000 clones, 90% to 95% of which occur a single time. In total, the top ten clones hold around 1.4% of the sample.

What the research found in general, with its limitations: The most biologically relevant and donor-specific TCRbeta repertoire appeared to be identified by expanding Tregs with activated donor B cells. Because the PCR primers were changed over time for some patients, nucleotide-level comparison could not be performed across the samples from those patients. The study was constrained by small patient numbers, and validation of the findings is required in larger populations and under other immunosuppression protocols. Biological reproducibility was not directly assessed, although technical replication error appeared to be minimal. Donor-specific Treg expansion was found to exceed global Treg expansion in tolerant patients, suggesting antigen-driven rather than nonspecific expansion.

This receptor chain uses TRBV5-1 and TRBJ2-3; 14 junctional bases match TRBD2. The sequence was collected from a human patient who received a combined kidney and bone marrow transplant. Following a transplant, some T lymphocytes may have been derived from the graft donor. The source material was CD4+ T cells from blood (PBMCs), sampled 24 months after the transplant. The bases read TGCGCCAGCAGCTGGGGGACTAGCGGGAGCACAGACACAGATACGCAGTATTTT. The resulting protein is CASSWGTSGSTDTDTQYF.